What follows are 17 T cell receptor beta chains derived from one specimen sequenced in a study of blood T cell repertoires in COVID-19. The assay was immunoSEQ multiplex PCR, and TCRdb's table has in-frame clones only and misses some. There are some 390,000 clones in the sample; 80% to 90% occur only once, and 0.95% to 1.3% lies in the top ten. Input material: PBMCs or T cells enriched from blood (not recorded which). The receptor set was obtained from a man aged 30 to 39 who had recovered from COVID-19.

The gene calls are TRBV10-2 and TRBJ2-1; D may be TRBD2 (6 bases). Trimming removed 7 bases from V and 6 bases from J, with 10 bases in between. CDR3 size: 12 residues. Per the germline V gene, CDR1 is WSHSY and CDR2 is SAAADI. This CDR3 reads CASNLGGNEQFF. The CDR3 DNA is TGCGCCAGCAATCTGGGGGGCAATGAGCAGTTCTTC.

The chain joins TRBV7-2 to TRBJ2-5; 7 bases are shared with TRBD2. The V gene end was trimmed by 5 bases and the J gene end by 2 bases; junction bases not matched to a gene: 11. The CDR3 is made up of 16 amino acids. The germline CDR1 and CDR2 sequences are SGHTA and FQGNSA. CDR3 coding DNA: TGTGCCAGCAGCCTTAGTTCCGGGGAGGGACAAGAGACCCAGTACTTC. This translates into CASSLSSGEGQETQYF. Combining the CDR3 with reference TRBV7-2 and TRBJ2-5 gives the whole variable domain GAGVSQSPSNKVTEKGKDVELRCDPISGHTALYWYRQSLGQGLEFLIYFQGNSAPDKSGLPSDRFSAERTGGSVSTLTIQRTQQEDSAVYLCASSLSSGEGQETQYFGPGTRLLVL.

The V call is TRBV19, the J call TRBJ1-5, with 10 bases that match TRBD1. From germline, CDR1 is LNHDA and CDR2 SQIVND (reference sequence). With V trimmed by 2 bases and J by 6 bases, 4 bases remained unmatched. This CDR3 has 15 residues. The CDR3 DNA is TGTGCCAGTAGTATAAGTCGGACAGGGGGTCAGCCCCAGCATTTT. Protein product: CASSISRTGGQPQHF.

For the CDR3, the DNA is TGCGCCAGCAGCCAAGATCCGACAGGCTCTGGGGCCAACGTCCTGACTTTC. Protein sequence: CASSQDPTGSGANVLTF. The rearrangement joins TRBV4-1 to TRBJ2-6, with a possible D match to TRBD1 (6 bases). Germline V gene sequence: CDR1 MGHRA, CDR2 YSYEKL. Trimming removed 0 bases from V and 0 bases from J, with 9 bases in between. This CDR3 comprises 17 residues.

The chain carries TRBV18 and TRBJ2-1; the D gene is possibly TRBD1 (5 bases). The V end was cut by 0 bases, the J end by 4 bases, with 13 bases between. The CDR3 consists of 16 residues. The germline V gene has CDR1 KGHSH and CDR2 LQKENI. This CDR3 is CASSPPSGKVYNEQFF. For the CDR3, the DNA is TGTGCCAGCTCACCACCCTCAGGGAAAGTATACAATGAGCAGTTCTTC.

This clone was found a few times. The V and J genes are TRBV28 and TRBJ2-2; 8 bases align to TRBD1. Germline CDR1 reads MDHEN; CDR2 reads SYDVKM. The CDR3 has 14 amino acids. Germline trimming cut 6 bases from V and 7 bases from J; bases unmatched to any gene: 7. The CDR3 DNA reads TGTGCCAGCAGCCCCGACAGGGGAGGCGGGGAGCTGTTTTTT. It yields the protein CASSPDRGGGELFF.

The gene calls are TRBV28 and TRBJ1-5, with 9 bases that match TRBD1. Trimming cost V 10 bases and J 7 bases; bases outside gene matches: 8. The CDR3 runs 13 residues. Germline lookup yields CDR1 MDHEN and CDR2 SYDVKM. CDR3 sequence: CATETGGVQPQHF. CDR3 DNA sequence: TGTGCCACCGAGACAGGGGGAGTACAGCCCCAGCATTTT.

Regarding this clone: In this CDR3 the conserved last residue, phenylalanine or tryptophan, is missing, so a read error is likely. The V and J genes are TRBV2 and TRBJ1-2, with unresolved D. The CDR3 totals 11 residues. Deletions cut 2 bases from V and 8 bases from J, with 6 bases between. Germline CDR1 SNHLY, CDR2 FYNNEI. Written as DNA, the CDR3 is TGTGCCAGCAGTGAAAGGGCGGGCTACACCCTC. Protein sequence: CASSERAGYTL.

The V gene is TRBV9, the J gene TRBJ1-4; D is perhaps TRBD1 (5 bases). With 4 bases removed from V and 0 bases from J, the gap between germline ends came to 13 bases. The CDR3 length is 16 residues. Germline CDR1 and CDR2: SGDLS and YYNGEE. CDR3 nucleotide sequence: TGTGCCAGCAGCCGCACCTCAGGGTCAACTAATGAAAAACTGTTTTTT. Its protein product is CASSRTSGSTNEKLFF.

The chain recombines TRBV12-3 or TRBV12-4 with TRBJ2-1; D gene uncertain. Trimming shortened V by 2 bases and J by 4 bases, and 3 bases separated the two germline ends. This CDR3 region has 12 residues. CDR3 sequence reads: CASSLSYNEQFF. Written as DNA, the CDR3 is TGTGCCAGCAGTTTATCTTACAATGAGCAGTTCTTC.

The table lists this clone with a count of one. The rearrangement joins TRBV27 to TRBJ1-6; D uncertain. V lost 3 bases to trimming and J lost 10 bases, with 7 bases between them. This CDR3 comprises 12 residues. The germline gives CDR1 MNHEY, CDR2 SMNVEV (reference sequence). The CDR3 region has the DNA TGTGCCAGCAGTTTCCGGTCATCACCCCTCCACTTT. Amino acid sequence: CASSFRSSPLHF.

The chain has TRBV5-1 and TRBJ2-3, with TRBD2 matching over 8 bases. Per germline, CDR1 SGHRS and CDR2 YFSETQ. The CDR3 length is 17 residues. V lost 4 bases, J lost 1 base, and 11 bases stayed unmatched. In DNA, the CDR3 is TGCGCCAGCAGCCCGACTACTAGCGGAGGGGGCACAGATACGCAGTATTTT. This sequence encodes CASSPTTSGGGTDTQYF.

The J gene is TRBJ2-2, the V gene TRBV18; D perhaps matches TRBD2 (5 bases). Germline CDR1 and CDR2: KGHSH and LQKENI. V lost 3 bases, J lost 7 bases, and 12 bases lay in between. The CDR3 is made up of 14 amino acids. The CDR3 sequence is CASSPERADGELFF. CDR3 bases: TGTGCCAGCTCACCGGAGAGGGCCGACGGGGAGCTGTTTTTT.

The rearrangement uses TRBV18 and TRBJ2-5, with D possibly TRBD2 on 5 matching bases. The CDR3 is 17 residues long. Germline V CDR1 and CDR2: KGHSH, LQKENI. V lost 6 bases and J 1 base, leaving 21 bases between the germline ends. CDR3 sequence (DNA): TGTGCCAGCTCCGCCTGGGAACCATCGGGAAGCCAAGAGACCCAGTACTTC. Protein product: CASSAWEPSGSQETQYF.

The chain is built from TRBV13 and TRBJ2-5; TRBD1 matches 7 bases. Germline values: CDR1 PRHDT, CDR2 FYEKMQ (reference sequence). The CDR3 spans 19 residues. Trimming at V came to 0 bases and at J to 1 base, leaving 14 bases not matched to a gene. CDR3 loop: CASSLGGKVTGFRQETQYF. CDR3 coding DNA: TGTGCCAGCAGCTTAGGAGGAAAGGTGACAGGGTTTCGCCAAGAGACCCAGTACTTC.

The chain carries TRBV5-1 and TRBJ2-7, with D perhaps matching TRBD1 (6 bases). Per the germline V gene, CDR1 is SGHRS and CDR2 is YFSETQ. The CDR3 runs 16 residues. The germline V and J ends were trimmed by 0 bases and 9 bases, with 22 bases remaining between them. The CDR3 sequence: CASSLGAPGTPSMQYF. The CDR3 nucleotides are TGCGCCAGCAGCTTGGGGGCTCCCGGGACACCATCCATGCAGTACTTC.

V gene TRBV2 combines with J gene TRBJ1-5; D perhaps matches TRBD1 (5 bases). Deletions cut 7 bases from V and 6 bases from J, with 13 bases between. CDR1 is SNHLY and CDR2 is FYNNEI in the germline V gene. CDR3 length equals 13 residues. The CDR3 sequence is CASKFGAPQPQHF. CDR3 nucleotides: TGTGCCAGCAAGTTTGGGGCCCCTCAGCCCCAGCATTTT.